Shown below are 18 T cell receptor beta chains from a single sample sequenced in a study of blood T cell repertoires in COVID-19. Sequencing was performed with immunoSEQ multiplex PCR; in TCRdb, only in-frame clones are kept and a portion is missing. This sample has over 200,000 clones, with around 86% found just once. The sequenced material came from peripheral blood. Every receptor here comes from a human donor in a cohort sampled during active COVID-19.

The CDR3 protein is CASSLVRRGAYEQYF. The CDR3 DNA follows: TGTGCCAGCAGCTTAGTTCGGCGGGGGGCCTACGAGCAGTACTTC. The V call is TRBV7-2, the J call TRBJ2-7, with TRBD2 matching over 8 bases. V lost 1 base, J lost 2 bases, and 4 bases stayed unmatched. The CDR3 has 15 residues. Germline V lookup: CDR1 SGHTA, CDR2 FQGNSA.

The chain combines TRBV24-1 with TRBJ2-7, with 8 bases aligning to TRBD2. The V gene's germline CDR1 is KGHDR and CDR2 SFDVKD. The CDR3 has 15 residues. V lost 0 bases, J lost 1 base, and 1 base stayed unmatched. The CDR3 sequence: CATSDLTSGSYEQYF. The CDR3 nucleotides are TGTGCCACCAGTGATTTGACTAGCGGTTCCTACGAGCAGTACTTC.

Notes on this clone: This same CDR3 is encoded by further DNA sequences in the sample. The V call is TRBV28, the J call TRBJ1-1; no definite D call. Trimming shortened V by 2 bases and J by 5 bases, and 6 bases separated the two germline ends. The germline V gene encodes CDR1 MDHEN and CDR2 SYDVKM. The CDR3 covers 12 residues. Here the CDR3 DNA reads TGTGCCAGCAGTTTACAGGTTACTGAAGCTTTCTTT. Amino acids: CASSLQVTEAFF.

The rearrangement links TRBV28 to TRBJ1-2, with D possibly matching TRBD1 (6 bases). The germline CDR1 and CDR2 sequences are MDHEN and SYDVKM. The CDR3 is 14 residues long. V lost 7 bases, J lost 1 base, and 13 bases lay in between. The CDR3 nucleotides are TGTGCCAGCACCTACGGACAGATTAACTATGGCTACACCTTC. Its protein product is CASTYGQINYGYTF.

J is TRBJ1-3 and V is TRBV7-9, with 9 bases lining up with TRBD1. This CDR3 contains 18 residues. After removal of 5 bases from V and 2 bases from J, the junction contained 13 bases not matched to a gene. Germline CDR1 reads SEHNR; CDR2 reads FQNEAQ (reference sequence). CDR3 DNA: TGTGCCAGCAGCGCCCGCAGCACAGGGGGCTTAACTGGAAACACCATATATTTT. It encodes CASSARSTGGLTGNTIYF. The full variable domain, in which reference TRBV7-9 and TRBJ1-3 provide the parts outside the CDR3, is DTGVSQNPRHKITKRGQNVTFRCDPISEHNRLYWYRQTLGQGPEFLTYFQNEAQLEKSRLLSDRFSAERPKGSFSTLEIQRTEQGDSAMYLCASSARSTGGLTGNTIYFGEGSWLTVV.

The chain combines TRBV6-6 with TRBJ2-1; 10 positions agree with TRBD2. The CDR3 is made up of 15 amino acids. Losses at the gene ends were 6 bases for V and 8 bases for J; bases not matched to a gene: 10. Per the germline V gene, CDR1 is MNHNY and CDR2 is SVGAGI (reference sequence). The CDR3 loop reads CASRGTSAFTHEQFF. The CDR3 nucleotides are TGTGCCAGCAGGGGGACTAGCGCCTTTACCCATGAGCAGTTCTTC.

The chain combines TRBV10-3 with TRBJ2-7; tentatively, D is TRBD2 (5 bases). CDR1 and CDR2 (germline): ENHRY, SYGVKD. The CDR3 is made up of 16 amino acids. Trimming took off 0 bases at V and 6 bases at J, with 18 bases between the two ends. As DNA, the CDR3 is TGTGCCATCAGTGAGTCTCGGGGAAAAGGGCTCTCCGAGCAGTACTTC. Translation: CAISESRGKGLSEQYF.

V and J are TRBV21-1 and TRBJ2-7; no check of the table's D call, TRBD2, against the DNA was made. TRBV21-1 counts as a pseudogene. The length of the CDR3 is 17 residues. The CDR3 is CAEHRDSSELPPPKQYF. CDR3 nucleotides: TGTGCCGAGCACCGGGACTCATCGGAACTTCCACCTCCTAAGCAGTACTTC.

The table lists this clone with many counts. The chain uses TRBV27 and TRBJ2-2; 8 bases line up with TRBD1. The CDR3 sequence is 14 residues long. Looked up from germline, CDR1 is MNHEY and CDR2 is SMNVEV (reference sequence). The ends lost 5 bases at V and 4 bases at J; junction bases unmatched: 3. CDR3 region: CASSARGLTGELFF. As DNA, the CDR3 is TGTGCCAGCAGTGCCAGGGGGCTCACCGGGGAGCTGTTTTTT.

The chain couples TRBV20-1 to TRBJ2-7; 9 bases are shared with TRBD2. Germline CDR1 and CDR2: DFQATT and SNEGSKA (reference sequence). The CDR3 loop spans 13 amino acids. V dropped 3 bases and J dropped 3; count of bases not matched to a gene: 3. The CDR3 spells CSASSGSNYEQYF. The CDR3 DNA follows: TGCAGTGCTAGTAGCGGGAGTAACTACGAGCAGTACTTC.

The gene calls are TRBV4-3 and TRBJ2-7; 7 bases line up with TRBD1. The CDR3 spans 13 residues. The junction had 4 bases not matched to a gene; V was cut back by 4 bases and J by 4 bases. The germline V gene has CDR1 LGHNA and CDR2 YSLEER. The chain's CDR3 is CASSRRQGYEQYF. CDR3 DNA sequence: TGCGCCAGCAGCCGGCGACAGGGTTACGAGCAGTACTTC.

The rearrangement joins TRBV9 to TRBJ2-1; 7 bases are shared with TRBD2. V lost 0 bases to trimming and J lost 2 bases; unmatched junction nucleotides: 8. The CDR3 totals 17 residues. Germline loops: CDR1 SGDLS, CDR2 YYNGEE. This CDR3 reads CASSVAGSGATYNEQFF. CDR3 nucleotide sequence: TGTGCCAGCAGCGTAGCAGGGAGCGGGGCTACCTACAATGAGCAGTTCTTC.

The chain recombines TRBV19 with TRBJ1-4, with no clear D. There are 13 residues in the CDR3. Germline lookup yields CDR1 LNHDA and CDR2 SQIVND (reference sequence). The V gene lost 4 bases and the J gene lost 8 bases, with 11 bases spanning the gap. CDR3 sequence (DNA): TGTGCCAGTAGTAGAGGGCGTGGGGAAAAACTGTTTTTT. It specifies CASSRGRGEKLFF.

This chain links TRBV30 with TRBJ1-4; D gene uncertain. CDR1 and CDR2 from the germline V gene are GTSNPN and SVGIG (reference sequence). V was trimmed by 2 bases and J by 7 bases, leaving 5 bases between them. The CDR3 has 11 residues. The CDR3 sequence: CAWSFSEKLFF. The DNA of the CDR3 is TGTGCCTGGAGTTTTAGTGAAAAACTGTTTTTT.

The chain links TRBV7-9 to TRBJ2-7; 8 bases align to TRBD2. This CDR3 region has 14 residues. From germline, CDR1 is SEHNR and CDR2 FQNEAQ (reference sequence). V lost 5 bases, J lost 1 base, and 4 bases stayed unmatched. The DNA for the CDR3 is TGTGCCAGCAGCGCCGGGAGGGCGTCCTACGAGCAGTACTTC. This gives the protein CASSAGRASYEQYF.

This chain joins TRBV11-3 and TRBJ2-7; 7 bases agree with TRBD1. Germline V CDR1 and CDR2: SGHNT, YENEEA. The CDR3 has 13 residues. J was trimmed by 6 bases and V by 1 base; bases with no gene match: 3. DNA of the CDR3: TGTGCCAGCAGCTTAGTAGGGGGCAGCGAGCAGTACTTC. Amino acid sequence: CASSLVGGSEQYF.

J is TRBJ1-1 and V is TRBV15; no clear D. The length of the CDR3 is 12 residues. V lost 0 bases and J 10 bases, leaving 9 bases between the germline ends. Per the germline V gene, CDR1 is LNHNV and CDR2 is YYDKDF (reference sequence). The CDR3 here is CATSRDQGRAFF. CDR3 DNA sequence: TGTGCCACCAGCAGAGACCAAGGGAGAGCTTTCTTT.

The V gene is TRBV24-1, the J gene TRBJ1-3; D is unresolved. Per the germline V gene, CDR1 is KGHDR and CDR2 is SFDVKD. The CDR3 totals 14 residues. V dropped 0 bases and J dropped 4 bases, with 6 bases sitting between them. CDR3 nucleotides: TGTGCCACCAGTGATTTGCAGGCGGGAAACACCATATATTTT. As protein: CATSDLQAGNTIYF.